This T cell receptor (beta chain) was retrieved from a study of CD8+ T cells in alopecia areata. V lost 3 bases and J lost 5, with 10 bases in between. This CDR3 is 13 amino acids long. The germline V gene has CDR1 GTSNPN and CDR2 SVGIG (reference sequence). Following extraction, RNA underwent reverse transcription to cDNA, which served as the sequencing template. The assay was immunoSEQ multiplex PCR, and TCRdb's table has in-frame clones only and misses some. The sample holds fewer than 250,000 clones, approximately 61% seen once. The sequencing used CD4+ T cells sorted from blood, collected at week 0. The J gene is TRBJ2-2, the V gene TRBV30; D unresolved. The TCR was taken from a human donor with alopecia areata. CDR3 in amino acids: CAWRPLGTGELFF. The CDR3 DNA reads TGTGCCTGGAGACCACTGGGAACCGGGGAGCTGTTTTTT.